This TCR beta chain comes out of a study of regulatory T cells in long-lasting Graves disease. Time point given: persistent/refractory GD, antithyroid drugs over 5 years with positive TRAb. Scientists built the TCR library using RNA that was extracted from PBMCs. Investigators prepared the TCR beta libraries by applying iRepertoire HTBI primers and Arm-PCR of CDR3 regions. Via MiXCR, TCRdb re-called the multiplex PCR reads, giving one row per CDR3 protein. The sample lists around 460,000 distinct CDR3 sequences, approximately 23% occurring once. Study-wide findings and caveats: Preferential use of TRBV28, TRBJ1-2 and TRBJ2-5 was seen in persistent disease.

V lost 3 bases to trimming and J lost 7 bases; unmatched junction nucleotides: 12. The CDR3 is 16 amino acids. The germline CDR1 and CDR2 sequences are MDHEN and SYDVKM. A note on this clonotype: The antigen is not known.

The genes are TRBV28 and TRBJ1-5; 7 nucleotides match TRBD1. Source: peripheral blood mononuclear cells (PBMCs), taken when the disease was refractory, from a patient treated with antithyroid drugs. The source is a female donor with Graves disease. The CDR3: CASSFLHYRGAQPQHF. CDR3 DNA sequence: TGTGCCAGCAGTTTCCTACATTACAGGGGTGCCCAGCCCCAGCATTTT.